One and the same sample provided the 20 T cell receptor beta chains below, sequenced in a study of neurological immune-mediated disorders. From the 5' RACE reads, TCRdb called clonotypes with MiXCR, one entry per CDR3 protein. The sample consists of 55,000 to 80,000 distinct CDR3 sequences, roughly an eighth of them appearing once. Time point reported: longitudinal time-point 1 (baseline). Material: PBMCs. The receptor set was obtained from a female donor with HTLV-1-associated myelopathy (HAM/TSP).

This clonotype has at least ten counts. The gene calls are TRBV10-3 and TRBJ2-7; perhaps TRBD2 as D (5 bases). V was shortened by 6 bases and J by 4 bases, with 10 bases between the two germline ends. The germline CDR1 and CDR2 sequences are ENHRY and SYGVKD. This CDR3 has 12 residues. The DNA for the CDR3 is TGTGCCATCAGCCAAGAGGGTTACGAGCAGTACTTC. Translation: CAISQEGYEQYF.

This clonotype was picked up many times. DNA for the CDR3: TGCGCCAGCAGCCCGGGACAGGGGGCCGTATGGTCTGGCTACACCTTC. This gives the protein CASSPGQGAVWSGYTF. The chain couples TRBV5-1 to TRBJ1-2; the match to TRBD1 covers 12 bases. This CDR3 region has 16 residues. The germline V gene has CDR1 SGHRS and CDR2 YFSETQ. V lost 4 bases and J lost 7; bases outside the gene matches: 11.

This chain connects TRBV5-1 to TRBJ2-7, with 7 bases that match TRBD1. Looked up from germline, CDR1 is SGHRS and CDR2 is YFSETQ. There are 14 residues in the CDR3. With V trimmed by 4 bases and J by 6 bases, 10 bases remained unmatched. DNA for the CDR3: TGCGCCAGCAGCATAACAGGGGACCCTCGCGAGCAGTACTTC. Translating gives CASSITGDPREQYF.

The table lists this clonotype with many counts. The chain is built from TRBV28 and TRBJ2-1; TRBD1 aligns across 7 bases. Germline V gene data show CDR1 as MDHEN and CDR2 as SYDVKM. CDR3 length: 15 amino acids. Trimming cost V 4 bases and J 10 bases; bases outside gene matches: 13. The CDR3 region has the DNA TGTGCCAGCAGTTATACCGGGACAGCCTACTCAGAGCAGTTCTTC. It specifies CASSYTGTAYSEQFF.

This clonotype appeared many times. The chain joins TRBV5-1 to TRBJ2-3; D is undetermined. Germline CDR1 SGHRS, CDR2 YFSETQ. V was trimmed by 0 bases and J by 3 bases, leaving 8 bases between them. The CDR3 contains 14 residues. CDR3 loop: CASSLDRTTDTQYF. In DNA form, the CDR3 reads TGCGCCAGCAGCTTGGACAGAACTACAGATACGCAGTATTTT.

This clonotype appeared a few times. The V gene is TRBV9, the J gene TRBJ2-5; TRBD2 matches 12 bases. This CDR3 is 15 amino acids long. V shed 4 bases, J shed 5 bases, and the junction held 6 bases outside the gene matches. Germline values: CDR1 SGDLS, CDR2 YYNGEE. CDR3 nucleotides: TGTGCCAGCAGCCAAGGACTAGCGGGGTACGAGACCCAGTACTTC. Its protein is CASSQGLAGYETQYF.

Ten or more counts support this clonotype. The gene calls are TRBV4-1 and TRBJ1-2; 7 positions match TRBD1. Looked up from germline, CDR1 is MGHRA and CDR2 is YSYEKL. The CDR3 sequence is 15 residues long. The V gene end was trimmed by 2 bases and the J gene end by 3 bases; junction bases not matched to a gene: 6. CDR3 nucleotide sequence: TGCGCCAGCAGCCAAAAGACAGGGCGGGACTATGGCTACACCTTC. Protein product: CASSQKTGRDYGYTF.

Concerning this clonotype itself: One end of the junction is discordant with germline, which a read error may explain. The CDR3 reads CASSSVAGAVGYTF. DNA for the CDR3: TGCGCCAGCAGCTCGGTAGCAGGGGCCGTGGGCTATACCTTC. The genes are TRBV5-1 and TRBJ1-2, with D possibly TRBD1 on 6 matching bases. The CDR3 has 14 amino acids. Per the germline V gene, CDR1 is SGHRS and CDR2 is YFSETQ.

V is TRBV5-1 and J is TRBJ1-6; a weak D match, TRBD1 (5 bases). CDR1 is SGHRS and CDR2 is YFSETQ in the germline V gene. The CDR3 length is 15 residues. V was shortened by 4 bases and J by 4 bases, with 12 bases between the two germline ends. The chain's CDR3 is CASSGVGEYNSPLHF. CDR3 in DNA: TGCGCCAGCAGCGGTGTGGGGGAATATAATTCACCCCTCCACTTT.

V is TRBV4-1 and J is TRBJ1-4; 9 bases map to TRBD1. With V trimmed by 3 bases and J by 6 bases, 5 bases remained unmatched. CDR1 MGHRA and CDR2 YSYEKL come from the germline V gene. This CDR3 has 15 amino acids. The CDR3 nucleotides are TGCGCCAGCAGCCAGGCCGGGACAGGGTATGAAAAACTGTTTTTT. Translation gives CASSQAGTGYEKLFF.

In regard to this clonotype: This may come from a read error, since a much larger clone is one base off. The chain employs TRBV5-1 and TRBJ1-1; 8 bases match TRBD1. There are 13 residues in the CDR3. The trim removed 5 bases at V and 5 bases at J, leaving 5 bases unmatched. The germline V gene encodes CDR1 SGHRS and CDR2 YFSETQ. CDR3 sequence (DNA): TGCGCCAGCAGAACCCGACAGGGGACTGAAGCTTTCTTT. Translated, it gives CASRTRQGTEAFF.

This clonotype has ten or more counts. The V and J genes are TRBV5-5 and TRBJ1-1, with 8 bases that match TRBD1. The V gene end was trimmed by 0 bases and the J gene end by 6 bases; junction bases not matched to a gene: 4. CDR1 is SGHKS and CDR2 is YYEKEE in the germline V gene (reference sequence). The CDR3 sequence is 14 residues long. The CDR3 coding sequence is TGTGCCAGCAGCTTGGTGGGACAGGCCGCTGAAGCTTTCTTT. Protein sequence: CASSLVGQAAEAFF.

The sample holds many counts of this clonotype. This chain links TRBV5-1 with TRBJ1-5; D might be TRBD1 (6 bases). The CDR3 covers 14 residues. The germline CDR1 and CDR2 sequences are SGHRS and YFSETQ. Trimming left V 4 bases short and J 2 bases short, with 10 bases between. Here the CDR3 DNA reads TGCGCCAGCAGCGTACAGGGAGGCAATCAGCCCCAGCATTTT. The encoded protein is CASSVQGGNQPQHF. Supplemented by reference TRBV5-1 and TRBJ1-5, the full variable domain reads KAGVTQTPRYLIKTRGQQVTLSCSPISGHRSVSWYQQTPGQGLQFLFEYFSETQRNKGNFPGRFSGRQFSNSRSEMNVSTLELGDSALYLCASSVQGGNQPQHFGDGTRLSIL.

This clonotype was observed a few times. The DNA is left out, because the CDR3 cannot be placed on it with certainty; the CDR3 is given as TCRdb lists it. The chain carries TRBV7-2 and TRBJ2-3; TRBD1 is the table's D call, not checked against the DNA. The length of the CDR3 is 22 amino acids, counting both ends. In germline, CDR1 is SGHTA, CDR2 FQGNSA. This chain's CDR3 is CASSFYICSASGGTGATDTQYF.

A few counts support this clonotype. The chain couples TRBV5-1 to TRBJ2-1; D ambiguous. From germline, CDR1 is SGHRS and CDR2 YFSETQ. The V end lost 7 bases, the J end lost 4 bases, and 21 bases lay between the germline ends. This CDR3 region has 16 residues. CDR3 in amino acids: CASRVEECVRYNEQFF. The CDR3 DNA reads as TGCGCCAGCCGCGTCGAAGAGTGTGTGAGATACAATGAGCAGTTCTTC. The entire variable domain, with the rest obtained from reference TRBV5-1 and TRBJ2-1, is as follows: KAGVTQTPRYLIKTRGQQVTLSCSPISGHRSVSWYQQTPGQGLQFLFEYFSETQRNKGNFPGRFSGRQFSNSRSEMNVSTLELGDSALYLCASRVEECVRYNEQFFGPGTRLTVL.

This clonotype was picked up many times. This chain uses TRBV29-1 with TRBJ2-2; 11 bases agree with TRBD2. Losses at the gene ends were 3 bases for V and 4 bases for J; bases not matched to a gene: 1. The germline V gene encodes CDR1 SQVTM and CDR2 ANQGSEA. This CDR3 contains 14 residues. As DNA, the CDR3 is TGCAGCGTTGACCTAGCGGGGGGCACCGGGGAGCTGTTTTTT. Translating it yields CSVDLAGGTGELFF.

This clonotype was detected many times. The chain joins TRBV5-5 to TRBJ2-5; D is uncertain. The V gene lost 0 bases and the J gene lost 4 bases, with 4 bases spanning the gap. The length of the CDR3 is 12 residues. Germline loops: CDR1 SGHKS, CDR2 YYEKEE (reference sequence). CDR3 residues: CASSLDGETQYF. As DNA, the CDR3 is TGTGCCAGCAGCTTGGACGGAGAGACCCAGTACTTC.

J is TRBJ1-3 and V is TRBV19; 7 nucleotides match TRBD1. Germline trimming cut 5 bases from V and 3 bases from J; bases unmatched to any gene: 4. The germline gives CDR1 LNHDA, CDR2 SQIVND (reference sequence). CDR3 length: 14 residues. The CDR3 reads CASSSQGLGNTIYF. CDR3 nucleotide sequence: TGTGCCAGTAGTTCACAGGGGCTTGGAAACACCATATATTTT.

This clonotype was counted many times. The CDR3 nucleotides read TGTGCCAGCAGCGGGGGACAGTACGGCCAGCCCCAGCATTTT. Translation: CASSGGQYGQPQHF. The chain joins TRBV9 to TRBJ1-5, with 7 positions matching TRBD1. CDR1 and CDR2 from the germline V gene are SGDLS and YYNGEE. The CDR3 contains 14 residues. V lost 3 bases and J lost 7; bases outside the gene matches: 7.

This clonotype appeared many times. The chain combines TRBV4-2 with TRBJ1-1; tentatively, D is TRBD1 (6 bases). Trimming removed 1 base from V and 11 bases from J, with 17 bases in between. The V gene's germline CDR1 is LGHNA and CDR2 YNFKEQ. This CDR3 contains 14 residues. The CDR3 bases are TGTGCCAGCAGCCAAGCCGTGGACAGCCCCTGGGCTTTCTTT. Translated: CASSQAVDSPWAFF.